Listed below are T cell receptor beta chains from one sample, sequenced in a study of cytomegalovirus exposure and HLA in healthy donors. Libraries were prepared by immunoSEQ multiplex PCR; TCRdb keeps only in-frame clonotypes and omits some of them. The repertoire has 150,000 to 180,000 clones, roughly 77% of them found once; the top ten carry approximately 8%. Sequenced input: PBMCs. The receptor set was obtained from a man aged 25 to 40 in good health and CMV-seropositive. Each CDR3 is given with its conserved first and last residue. The D gene is left open where the match is weak. A clone size is listed for some rows: how often the clone was seen (once, few, many), or a class if it is expanded.

TRBJ2-1 NA 15 medium-sized TRBV9 CASSEGVAGGGEQFF TGTGCCAGCAGCGAGGGGGTAGCGGGTGGGGGCGAGCAGTTCTTC
TRBJ2-6 TRBD1 16 NA TRBV29-1 CSVEGTGGTGANVLTF TGCAGCGTTGAAGGGACAGGGGGTACTGGGGCCAACGTCCTGACTTTC
TRBJ2-5 NA 13 NA TRBV6-4 CASSEAPGETQYF TGTGCCAGCAGTGAGGCTCCGGGGGAGACCCAGTACTTC
TRBJ2-7 NA 13 NA TRBV6-5 CASSPAGHYEQYF TGTGCCAGCAGCCCCGCGGGGCACTACGAGCAGTACTTC
TRBJ2-2 NA 15 NA TRBV9 CASSLSGLNTGELFF TGTGCCAGCAGCCTCAGCGGGCTAAACACCGGGGAGCTGTTTTTT
TRBJ1-2 TRBD1 16 NA TRBV7-6 CASSKVSQPGQGDFSF TGTGCCAGCAGCAAAGTATCACAGCCGGGACAGGGAGATTTCTCCTTC
TRBJ2-7 NA 13 NA TRBV6-5 CASSYRWGHEQYF TGTGCCAGCAGTTACAGGTGGGGGCACGAGCAGTACTTC
TRBJ1-1 NA 11 NA TRBV20-1 CSAAEATEAFF TGCAGTGCCGCCGAGGCCACTGAAGCTTTCTTT
TRBJ1-4 TRBD1 17 NA TRBV4-2 CASSKGGLLTTNEKLFF TGTGCCAGCAGCAAAGGGGGCTTGTTGACAACTAATGAAAAACTGTTTTTT
TRBJ2-4 TRBD1 15 NA TRBV19 CASSDGQGVVNIQYF TGTGCCAGTAGCGACGGACAGGGGGTTGTAAACATTCAGTACTTC
TRBJ1-1 TRBD1 14 NA TRBV27 CASSLGAGGTEAFF TGTGCCAGCAGTTTGGGTGCAGGGGGCACTGAAGCTTTCTTT
TRBJ1-5 TRBD1 15 NA TRBV6-1 CASSRDREAYQPQHF TGTGCCAGCAGCCGCGACAGGGAAGCTTATCAGCCCCAGCATTTT
TRBJ2-1 TRBD2 15 NA TRBV12-5 CASGVSGGHYNEQFF TGTGCTAGTGGAGTAAGCGGGGGCCACTACAATGAGCAGTTCTTC
TRBJ1-2 NA 12 NA TRBV11-2 CATPDSSYGYTF TGTGCCACCCCGGACAGTAGTTATGGCTACACCTTC
TRBJ2-1 TRBD1 19 NA TRBV5-4 CASSPPGQGKTGVANEQFF TGTGCCAGCAGCCCGCCGGGACAGGGGAAAACGGGAGTAGCCAATGAGCAGTTCTTC
TRBJ2-2 NA 15 once TRBV14 CASSSLRGGTGELFF TGTGCCAGCAGCTCCCTCCGGGGTGGGACCGGGGAGCTGTTTTTT
TRBJ1-2 NA 13 NA TRBV7-9 CASAASANYGYTF TGTGCCAGCGCCGCGAGCGCTAACTATGGCTACACCTTC
TRBJ1-2 NA 13 NA TRBV28 CASRSTTNYGYTF TGTGCCAGCCGGTCGACTACTAACTATGGCTACACCTTC
TRBJ2-7 NA 16 NA TRBV28 CASSPQFLAVSYEQYF TGTGCCAGCAGTCCCCAATTCCTGGCCGTTTCCTACGAGCAGTACTTC
TRBJ2-3 NA 15 NA TRBV28 CASSLSGVVTDTQYF TGTGCCAGCAGTTTGAGTGGTGTGGTCACAGATACGCAGTATTTT
TRBJ1-3 TRBD1 15 NA TRBV7-6 CASSFGQGAGNTIYF TGTGCCAGCAGCTTCGGACAGGGCGCTGGAAACACCATATATTTT
TRBJ1-1 NA 13 NA TRBV7-8 CASSSFRTAEAFF TGTGCCAGCAGCTCCTTTCGGACAGCTGAAGCTTTCTTT
TRBJ2-3 TRBD1 16 medium-sized TRBV4-1 CASSQDGQGYADTQYF TGCGCCAGCAGCCAGGACGGACAGGGGTATGCAGATACGCAGTATTTT
TRBJ1-6 TRBD1 15 few TRBV7-8 CASSPQDRVRSPLHF TGTGCCAGCAGCCCCCAAGACAGGGTGCGCTCACCCCTCCACTTT
TRBJ2-2 TRBD2 13 NA TRBV7-8 CASSLGAGGELFF TGTGCCAGCAGCTTAGGAGCGGGAGGGGAGCTGTTTTTT
TRBJ2-1 NA 16 NA TRBV5-3 CARSPYQTGVYNEQFF TGTGCCAGAAGCCCCTACCAGACAGGTGTCTACAATGAGCAGTTCTTC
TRBJ1-2 NA 13 few TRBV30 CACYGRSNYGYTF TGTGCCTGCTATGGCAGGTCAAACTATGGCTACACCTTC
TRBJ2-2 TRBD1 14 NA TRBV2 CASSEEGAVGELFF TGTGCCAGCAGTGAAGAGGGGGCAGTCGGGGAGCTGTTTTTT
TRBJ1-2 NA 12 NA TRBV28 CAIWPQGGGYTF TGTGCCATCTGGCCCCAGGGAGGGGGCTACACCTTC
TRBJ1-5 TRBD1 13 NA TRBV18 CASSAPGAGGQHF TGTGCCAGCTCTGCACCGGGGGCAGGGGGTCAGCATTTT
TRBJ2-7 TRBD2 15 once TRBV5-1 CASSLAVAGAYEQYF TGCGCCAGCAGCTTGGCGGTAGCGGGAGCGTACGAGCAGTACTTC
TRBJ2-2 NA 14 NA TRBV9 CASSPPDSTGELFF TGTGCCAGCAGCCCGCCGGACTCAACCGGGGAGCTGTTTTTT
TRBJ2-7 NA 12 NA TRBV29-1 CSVGGNSHEQYF TGCAGCGTTGGCGGGAATTCCCACGAGCAGTACTTC
TRBJ2-7 NA 12 NA TRBV28 CASGPRPYEQYF TGTGCCAGCGGGCCCCGGCCCTACGAGCAGTACTTC
TRBJ2-7 NA 14 NA TRBV7-3 CASSPAEGRHEQYF TGTGCCAGCAGCCCAGCGGAGGGCCGACACGAGCAGTACTTC
TRBJ1-2 TRBD1 14 NA TRBV5-1 CASSETGGSYGYTF TGCGCCAGCAGCGAGACAGGGGGTAGCTATGGCTACACCTTC
TRBJ2-1 TRBD2 14 NA TRBV5-1 CASSLTSGVDEQFF TGCGCCAGCAGTTTGACGAGCGGGGTGGATGAGCAGTTCTTC
TRBJ1-1 NA 13 NA TRBV7-9 CASSFGGGTEAFF TGTGCCAGCAGCTTCGGGGGGGGAACTGAAGCTTTCTTT
TRBJ2-2 TRBD2 15 NA TRBV4-3 CASSLSGANTGELFF TGCGCCAGCAGCCTTAGCGGGGCGAACACCGGGGAGCTGTTTTTT
TRBJ2-1 TRBD2 15 few TRBV27 CASSTGLAVINEQFF TGTGCCAGCAGTACTGGACTAGCGGTTATCAATGAGCAGTTCTTC
TRBJ2-3 NA 14 NA TRBV6-1 CASSEGSGSDTQYF TGTGCCAGCAGTGAGGGGTCGGGGTCAGATACGCAGTATTTT
TRBJ1-5 NA 14 NA TRBV6-5 CASSYLQGIQPQHF TGTGCCAGCAGTTACTTACAGGGAATTCAGCCCCAGCATTTT
TRBJ1-1 NA 11 NA TRBV30 CAWSISIRAFF TGTGCCTGGAGTATTTCTATTCGGGCTTTCTTT
TRBJ2-3 TRBD1 14 NA TRBV5-1 CASQTGARGDTQYF TGCGCCAGTCAGACAGGGGCGCGAGGGGATACGCAGTATTTT
TRBJ1-3 TRBD1 14 once TRBV6-1 CASGTGQGGNTIYF TGTGCCAGCGGGACAGGGCAAGGTGGAAACACCATATATTTT
TRBJ2-7 NA 13 NA TRBV28 CASSFRRVREQYF TGTGCCAGCAGTTTTAGGAGGGTCCGGGAGCAGTACTTC